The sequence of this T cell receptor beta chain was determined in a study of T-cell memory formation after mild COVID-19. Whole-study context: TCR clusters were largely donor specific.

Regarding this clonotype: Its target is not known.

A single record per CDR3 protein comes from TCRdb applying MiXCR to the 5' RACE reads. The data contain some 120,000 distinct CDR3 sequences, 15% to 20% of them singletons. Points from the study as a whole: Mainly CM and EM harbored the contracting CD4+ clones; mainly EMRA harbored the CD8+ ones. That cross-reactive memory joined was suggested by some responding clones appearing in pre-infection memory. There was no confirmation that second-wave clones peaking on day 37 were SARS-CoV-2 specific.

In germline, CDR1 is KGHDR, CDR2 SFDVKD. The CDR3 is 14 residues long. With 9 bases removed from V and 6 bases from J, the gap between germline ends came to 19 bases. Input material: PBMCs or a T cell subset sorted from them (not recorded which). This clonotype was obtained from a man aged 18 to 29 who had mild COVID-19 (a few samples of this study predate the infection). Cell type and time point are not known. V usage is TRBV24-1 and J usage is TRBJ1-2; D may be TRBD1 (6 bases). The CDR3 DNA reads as TGTGCCACCCGGCCCGGGGGCTACGGACATGGCTACACCTTC. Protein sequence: CATRPGGYGHGYTF.